This T cell receptor (beta chain) was profiled in a study of blood T cell dynamics during melanoma immunotherapy. Overall study: Standard first-line treatment here was pembrolizumab or nivolumab plus ipilimumab in metastatic melanoma.

The CDR3 has 14 amino acids. Germline CDR1 MNHEY, CDR2 SVGAGI. Trimming stripped 2 bases from V and 6 bases from J, with 13 bases between. The time point is: pre-treatment baseline. Patients with prior systemic cancer treatment, concomitant immunosuppressants, or other active malignancies were excluded. The repertoire was sequenced with immunoSEQ multiplex PCR; TCRdb's copy has only in-frame clones and lacks some. In the table there are 5,900 or so clones, about 88% of which are singletons. V usage is TRBV6-5 and J usage is TRBJ1-1; D not resolved. This clonotype originated in a human donor with melanoma. Sequences were derived from blood, sampled from a patient treated with checkpoint blockade. The CDR3 loop reads CASSYRLEVSEAFF. In DNA, the CDR3 is TGTGCCAGCAGTTACAGGCTGGAGGTATCTGAAGCTTTCTTT.